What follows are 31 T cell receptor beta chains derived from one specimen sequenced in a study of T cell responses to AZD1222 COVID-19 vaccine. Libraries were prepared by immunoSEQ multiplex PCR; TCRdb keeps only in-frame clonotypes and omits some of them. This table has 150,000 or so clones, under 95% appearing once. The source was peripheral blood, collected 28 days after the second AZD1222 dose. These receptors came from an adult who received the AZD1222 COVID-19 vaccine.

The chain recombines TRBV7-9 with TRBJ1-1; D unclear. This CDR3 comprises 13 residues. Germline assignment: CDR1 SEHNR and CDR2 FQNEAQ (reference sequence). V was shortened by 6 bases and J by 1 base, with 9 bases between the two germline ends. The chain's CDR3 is CASRDPSNTEAFF. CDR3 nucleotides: TGTGCCAGCAGGGACCCCTCGAACACTGAAGCTTTCTTT. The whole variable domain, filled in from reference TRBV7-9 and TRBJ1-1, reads DTGVSQNPRHKITKRGQNVTFRCDPISEHNRLYWYRQTLGQGPEFLTYFQNEAQLEKSRLLSDRFSAERPKGSFSTLEIQRTEQGDSAMYLCASRDPSNTEAFFGQGTRLTVV.

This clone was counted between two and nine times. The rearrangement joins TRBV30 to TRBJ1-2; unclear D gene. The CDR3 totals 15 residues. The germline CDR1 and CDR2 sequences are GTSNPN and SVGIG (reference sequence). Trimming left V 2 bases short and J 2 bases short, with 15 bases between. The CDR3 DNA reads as TGTGCCTGGAGTCCCTGGACCGGATCCAACTATGGCTACACCTTC. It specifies CAWSPWTGSNYGYTF.

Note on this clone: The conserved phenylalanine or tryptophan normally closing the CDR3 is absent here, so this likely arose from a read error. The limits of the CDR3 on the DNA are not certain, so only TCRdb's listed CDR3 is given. CDR3 region: CASSIPAKV. The chain links TRBV19 to TRBJ1-4. The CDR3 region is 9 residues in length, termini included. Germline-derived CDR1 and CDR2 are LNHDA and SQIVND (reference sequence).

Written as DNA, the CDR3 is TGCGCCAGCAGCTCCCGGGACAGGGAAAATGAAAAACTGTTTTTT. Protein sequence: CASSSRDRENEKLFF. The chain has TRBV5-1 and TRBJ1-4; 9 nucleotides align to TRBD1. The CDR3 is made up of 15 amino acids. The germline V gene has CDR1 SGHRS and CDR2 YFSETQ. V lost 3 bases, J lost 5 bases, and 5 bases stayed unmatched.

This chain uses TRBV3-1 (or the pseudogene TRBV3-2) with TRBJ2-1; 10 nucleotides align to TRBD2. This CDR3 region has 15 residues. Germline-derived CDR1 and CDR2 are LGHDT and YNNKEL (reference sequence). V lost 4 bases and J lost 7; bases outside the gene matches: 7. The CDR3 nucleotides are TGTGCCAGCAGCCGGACTAGCGGAAAACCTAATGAGCAGTTCTTC. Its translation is CASSRTSGKPNEQFF.

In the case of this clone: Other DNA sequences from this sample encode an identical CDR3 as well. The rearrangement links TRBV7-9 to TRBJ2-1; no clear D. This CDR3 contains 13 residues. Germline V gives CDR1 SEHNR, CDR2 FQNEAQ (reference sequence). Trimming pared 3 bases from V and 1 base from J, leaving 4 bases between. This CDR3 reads CASSLVSYNEQFF. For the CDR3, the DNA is TGTGCCAGCAGCTTGGTTTCCTACAATGAGCAGTTCTTC.

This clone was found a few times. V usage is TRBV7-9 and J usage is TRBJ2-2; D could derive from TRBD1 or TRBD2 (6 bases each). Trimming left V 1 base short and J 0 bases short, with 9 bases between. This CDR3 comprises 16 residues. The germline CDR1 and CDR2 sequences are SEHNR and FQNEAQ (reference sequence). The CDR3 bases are TGTGCCAGCAGCTTAGAGGGGGGCGCGAACACCGGGGAGCTGTTTTTT. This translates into CASSLEGGANTGELFF. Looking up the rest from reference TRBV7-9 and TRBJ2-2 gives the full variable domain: DTGVSQNPRHKITKRGQNVTFRCDPISEHNRLYWYRQTLGQGPEFLTYFQNEAQLEKSRLLSDRFSAERPKGSFSTLEIQRTEQGDSAMYLCASSLEGGANTGELFFGEGSRLTVL.

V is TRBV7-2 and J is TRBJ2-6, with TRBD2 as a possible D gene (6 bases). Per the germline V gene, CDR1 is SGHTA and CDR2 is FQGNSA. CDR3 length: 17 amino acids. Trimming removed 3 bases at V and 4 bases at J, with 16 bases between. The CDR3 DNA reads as TGTGCCAGCAGCTTGGAACTAGCCCTGTCGGGGGCCAACGTCCTGACTTTC. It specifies CASSLELALSGANVLTF.

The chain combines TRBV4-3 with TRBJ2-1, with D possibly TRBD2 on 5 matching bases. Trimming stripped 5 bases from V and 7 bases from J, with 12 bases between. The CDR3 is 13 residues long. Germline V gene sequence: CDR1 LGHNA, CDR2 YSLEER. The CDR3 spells CASSARDHNEQFF. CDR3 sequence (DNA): TGCGCCAGCAGCGCTCGGGATCATAATGAGCAGTTCTTC.

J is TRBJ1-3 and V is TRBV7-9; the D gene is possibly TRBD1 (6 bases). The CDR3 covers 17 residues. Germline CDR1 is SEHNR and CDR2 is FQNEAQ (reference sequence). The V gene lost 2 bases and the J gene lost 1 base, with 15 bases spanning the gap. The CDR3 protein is CASSLKVGGSSGNTIYF. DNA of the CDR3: TGTGCCAGCAGCTTAAAGGTTGGGGGCTCATCTGGAAACACCATATATTTT.

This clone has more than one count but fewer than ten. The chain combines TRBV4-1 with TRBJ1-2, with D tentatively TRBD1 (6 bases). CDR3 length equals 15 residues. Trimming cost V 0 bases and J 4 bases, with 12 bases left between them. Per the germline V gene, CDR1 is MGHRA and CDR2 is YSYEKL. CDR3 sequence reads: CASSQDVGQPYGYTF. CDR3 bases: TGCGCCAGCAGCCAAGATGTTGGACAGCCCTATGGCTACACCTTC.

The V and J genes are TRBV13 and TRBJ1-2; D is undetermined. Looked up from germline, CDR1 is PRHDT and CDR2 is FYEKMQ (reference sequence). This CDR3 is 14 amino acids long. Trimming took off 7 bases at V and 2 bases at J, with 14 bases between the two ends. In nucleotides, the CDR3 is TGTGCCAGCACCCCCGGAACAGCAAACTATGGCTACACCTTC. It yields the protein CASTPGTANYGYTF. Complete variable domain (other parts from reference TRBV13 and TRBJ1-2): AAGVIQSPRHLIKEKRETATLKCYPIPRHDTVYWYQQGPGQDPQFLISFYEKMQSDKGSIPDRFSAQQFSDYHSELNMSSLELGDSALYFCASTPGTANYGYTFGSGTRLTVV.

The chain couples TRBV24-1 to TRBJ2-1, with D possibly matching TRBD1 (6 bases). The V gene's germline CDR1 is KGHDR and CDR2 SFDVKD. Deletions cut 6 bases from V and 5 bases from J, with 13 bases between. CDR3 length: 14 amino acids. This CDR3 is CATSRSGTNNEQFF. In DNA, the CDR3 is TGTGCCACCAGTCGATCAGGGACAAACAATGAGCAGTTCTTC.

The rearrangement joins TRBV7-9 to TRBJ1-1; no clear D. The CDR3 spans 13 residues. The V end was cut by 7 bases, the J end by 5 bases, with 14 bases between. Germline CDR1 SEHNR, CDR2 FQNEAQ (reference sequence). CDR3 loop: CASTSPLGTEAFF. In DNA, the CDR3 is TGTGCCAGCACCTCACCACTCGGTACTGAAGCTTTCTTT.

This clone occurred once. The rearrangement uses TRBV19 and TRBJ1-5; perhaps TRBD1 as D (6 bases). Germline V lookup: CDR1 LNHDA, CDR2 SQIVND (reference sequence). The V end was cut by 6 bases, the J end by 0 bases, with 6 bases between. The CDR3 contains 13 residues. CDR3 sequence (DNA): TGTGCCAGTAGAGGGGGTAGCAATCAGCCCCAGCATTTT. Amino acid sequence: CASRGGSNQPQHF.

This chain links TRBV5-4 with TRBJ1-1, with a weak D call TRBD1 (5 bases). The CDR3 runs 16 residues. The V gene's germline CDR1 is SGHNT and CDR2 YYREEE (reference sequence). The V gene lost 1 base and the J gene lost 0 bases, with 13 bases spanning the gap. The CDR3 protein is CASSLLGAGLNTEAFF. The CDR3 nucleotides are TGTGCCAGCAGCTTGTTAGGGGCAGGGTTGAACACTGAAGCTTTCTTT.

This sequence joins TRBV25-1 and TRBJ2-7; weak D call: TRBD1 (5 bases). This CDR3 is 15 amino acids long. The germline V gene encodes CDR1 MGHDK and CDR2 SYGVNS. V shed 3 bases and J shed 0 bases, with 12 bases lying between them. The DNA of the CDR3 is TGTGCCAGCAGTGATGGGGCTTATAGCTCCTACGAGCAGTACTTC. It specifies CASSDGAYSSYEQYF.

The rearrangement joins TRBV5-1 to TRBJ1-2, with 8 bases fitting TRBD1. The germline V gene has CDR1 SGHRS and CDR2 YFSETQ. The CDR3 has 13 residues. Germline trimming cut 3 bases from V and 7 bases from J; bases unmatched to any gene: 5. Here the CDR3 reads CASSSGGGGGYTF. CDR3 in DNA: TGCGCCAGCAGCTCAGGGGGCGGAGGTGGCTACACCTTC.

CDR3 DNA sequence: TGTGCCAGCAGCCTAGCGGCCTCAGGGGTGGCCGGGGAGCTGTTTTTT. This codes for CASSLAASGVAGELFF. This chain joins TRBV13 and TRBJ2-2; TRBD2 might be the D (7 bases). The CDR3 sequence is 16 residues long. The V gene lost 5 bases and the J gene lost 6 bases, with 19 bases spanning the gap. From germline, CDR1 is PRHDT and CDR2 FYEKMQ (reference sequence).

CDR3 coding DNA: TGTGCCAGCAGTCCATACCGGGACGCCTCCTACGAGCAGTACTTC. Translated, it gives CASSPYRDASYEQYF. V is TRBV27 and J is TRBJ2-7, with D possibly being TRBD1 or TRBD2 (5 bases each). Germline-derived CDR1 and CDR2 are MNHEY and SMNVEV (reference sequence). The CDR3 length is 15 residues. V lost 5 bases and J 0 bases, leaving 14 bases between the germline ends.

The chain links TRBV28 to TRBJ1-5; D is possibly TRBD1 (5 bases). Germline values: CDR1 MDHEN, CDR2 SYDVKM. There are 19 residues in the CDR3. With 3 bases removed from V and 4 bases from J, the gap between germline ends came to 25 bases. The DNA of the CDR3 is TGTGCCAGCAGTTTGGGACCCTGGCGTGCACCGAGGGAAAATCAGCCCCAGCATTTT. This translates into CASSLGPWRAPRENQPQHF.

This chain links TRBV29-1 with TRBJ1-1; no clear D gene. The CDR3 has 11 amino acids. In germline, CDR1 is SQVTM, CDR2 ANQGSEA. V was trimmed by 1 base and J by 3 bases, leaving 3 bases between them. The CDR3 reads CSVEVDTEAFF. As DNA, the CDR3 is TGCAGCGTTGAAGTGGACACTGAAGCTTTCTTT.

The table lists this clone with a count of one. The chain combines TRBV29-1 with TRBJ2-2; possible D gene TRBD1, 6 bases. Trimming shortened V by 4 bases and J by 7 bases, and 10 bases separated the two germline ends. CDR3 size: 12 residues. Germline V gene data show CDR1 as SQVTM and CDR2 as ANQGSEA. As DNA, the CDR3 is TGCAGCGTTGGGACAGTTGGCGGGGAGCTGTTTTTT. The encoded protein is CSVGTVGGELFF.

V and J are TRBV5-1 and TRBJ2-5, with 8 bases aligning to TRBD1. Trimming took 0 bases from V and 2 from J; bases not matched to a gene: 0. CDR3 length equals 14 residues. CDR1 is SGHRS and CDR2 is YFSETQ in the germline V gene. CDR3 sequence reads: CASSLGQGQETQYF. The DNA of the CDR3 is TGCGCCAGCAGCTTGGGACAGGGGCAAGAGACCCAGTACTTC. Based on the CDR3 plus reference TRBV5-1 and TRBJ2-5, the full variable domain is KAGVTQTPRYLIKTRGQQVTLSCSPISGHRSVSWYQQTPGQGLQFLFEYFSETQRNKGNFPGRFSGRQFSNSRSEMNVSTLELGDSALYLCASSLGQGQETQYFGPGTRLLVL.

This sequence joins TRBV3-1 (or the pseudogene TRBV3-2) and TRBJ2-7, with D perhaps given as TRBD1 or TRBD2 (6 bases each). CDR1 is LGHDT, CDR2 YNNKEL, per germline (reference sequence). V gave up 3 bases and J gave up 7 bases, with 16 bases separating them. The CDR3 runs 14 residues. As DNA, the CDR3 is TGTGCCAGCAGCCAGGGGGGCAGGTCTGAAGAGCAGTACTTC. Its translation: CASSQGGRSEEQYF.

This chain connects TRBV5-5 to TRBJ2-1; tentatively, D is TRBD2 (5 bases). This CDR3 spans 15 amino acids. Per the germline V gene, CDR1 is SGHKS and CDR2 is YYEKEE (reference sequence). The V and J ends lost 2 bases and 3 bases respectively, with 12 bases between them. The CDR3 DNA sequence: TGTGCCAGCAGCTTAATTGGAGCGGTCTACAATGAGCAGTTCTTC. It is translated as CASSLIGAVYNEQFF.

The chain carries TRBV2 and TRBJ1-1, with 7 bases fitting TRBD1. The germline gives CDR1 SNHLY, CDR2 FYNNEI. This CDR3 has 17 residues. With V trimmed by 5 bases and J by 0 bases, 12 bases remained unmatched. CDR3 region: CASSRTGAIPMNTEAFF. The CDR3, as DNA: TGTGCCAGCAGTCGAACAGGGGCGATACCAATGAACACTGAAGCTTTCTTT.

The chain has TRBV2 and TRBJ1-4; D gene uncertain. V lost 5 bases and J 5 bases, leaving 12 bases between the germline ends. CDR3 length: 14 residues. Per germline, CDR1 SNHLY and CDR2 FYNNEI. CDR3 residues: CASSWGSGNEKLFF. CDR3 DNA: TGTGCCAGCAGTTGGGGAAGTGGGAATGAAAAACTGTTTTTT.

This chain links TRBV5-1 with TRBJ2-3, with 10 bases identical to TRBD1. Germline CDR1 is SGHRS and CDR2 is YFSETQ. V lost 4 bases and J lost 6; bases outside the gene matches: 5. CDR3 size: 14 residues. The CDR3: CASSVGQGVDTQYF. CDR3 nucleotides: TGCGCCAGCAGCGTAGGACAGGGGGTTGATACGCAGTATTTT.

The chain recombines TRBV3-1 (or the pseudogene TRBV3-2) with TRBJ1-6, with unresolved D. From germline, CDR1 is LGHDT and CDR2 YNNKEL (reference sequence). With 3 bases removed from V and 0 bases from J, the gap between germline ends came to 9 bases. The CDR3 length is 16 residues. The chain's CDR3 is CASSQSPSSYNSPLHF. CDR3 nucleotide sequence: TGTGCCAGCAGCCAGAGTCCCAGCTCCTATAATTCACCCCTCCACTTT.

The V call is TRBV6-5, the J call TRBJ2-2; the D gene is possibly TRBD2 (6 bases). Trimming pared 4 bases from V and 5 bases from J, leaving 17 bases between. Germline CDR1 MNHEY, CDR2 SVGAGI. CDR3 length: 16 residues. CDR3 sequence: CASSLGGAQDTGELFF. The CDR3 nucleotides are TGTGCCAGCAGTTTAGGAGGGGCCCAGGATACCGGGGAGCTGTTTTTT.